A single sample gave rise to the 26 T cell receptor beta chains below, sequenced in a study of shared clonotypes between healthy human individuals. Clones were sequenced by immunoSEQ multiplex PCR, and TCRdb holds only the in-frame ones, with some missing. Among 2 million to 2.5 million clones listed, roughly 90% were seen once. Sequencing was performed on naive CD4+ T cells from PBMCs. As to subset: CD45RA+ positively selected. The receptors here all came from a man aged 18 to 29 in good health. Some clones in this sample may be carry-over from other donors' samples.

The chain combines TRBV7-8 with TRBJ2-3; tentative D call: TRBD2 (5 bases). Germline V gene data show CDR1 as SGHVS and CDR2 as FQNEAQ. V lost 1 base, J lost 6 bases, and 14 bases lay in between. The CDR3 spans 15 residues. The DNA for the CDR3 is TGTGCCAGCAGCTTAGGTAGCGCCCTAGGGGATACGCAGTATTTT. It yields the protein CASSLGSALGDTQYF. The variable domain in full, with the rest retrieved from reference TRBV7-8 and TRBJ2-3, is GAGVSQSPRYKVAKRGQDVALRCDPISGHVSLFWYQQALGQGPEFLTYFQNEAQLDKSGLPSDRFFAERPEGSVSTLKIQRTQQEDSAVYLCASSLGSALGDTQYFGPGTRLTVL.

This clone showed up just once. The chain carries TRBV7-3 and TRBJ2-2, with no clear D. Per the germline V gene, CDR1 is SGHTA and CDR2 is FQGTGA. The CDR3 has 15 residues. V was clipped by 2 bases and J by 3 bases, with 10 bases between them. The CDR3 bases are TGTGCCAGCAGCTTATCGTCCAAATACACCGGGGAGCTGTTTTTT. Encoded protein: CASSLSSKYTGELFF.

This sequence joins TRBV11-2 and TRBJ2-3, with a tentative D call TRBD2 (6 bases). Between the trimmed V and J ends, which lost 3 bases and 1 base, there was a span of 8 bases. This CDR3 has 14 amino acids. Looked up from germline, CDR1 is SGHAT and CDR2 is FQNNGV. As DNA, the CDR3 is TGTGCCAGCAGCTTTACGGGAGGCACAGATACGCAGTATTTT. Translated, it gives CASSFTGGTDTQYF.

CDR3 amino acids: CASSLFAGGPVEYNEQFF. The DNA for the CDR3 is TGCGCCAGCAGCTTGTTCGCGGGAGGGCCTGTAGAGTACAATGAGCAGTTCTTC. V is TRBV5-1 and J is TRBJ2-1; TRBD2 matches 9 bases. The CDR3 contains 18 residues. The germline CDR1 and CDR2 sequences are SGHRS and YFSETQ. V was pared by 1 base and J by 4 bases, with 12 bases of the junction left unmatched.

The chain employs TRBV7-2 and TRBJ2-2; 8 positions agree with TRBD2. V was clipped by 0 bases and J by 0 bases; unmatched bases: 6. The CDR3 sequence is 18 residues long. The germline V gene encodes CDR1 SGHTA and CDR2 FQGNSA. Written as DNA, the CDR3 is TGTGCCAGCAGCTTAGCGGGATCTAGCGGGTCGAACACCGGGGAGCTGTTTTTT. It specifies CASSLAGSSGSNTGELFF.

The CDR3 DNA sequence: TGTGCCAGCAGCTTAGATGGACTAGCGGTGACCTACAATGAGCAGTTCTTC. This translates into CASSLDGLAVTYNEQFF. This rearrangement joins TRBV11-2 to TRBJ2-1; 10 bases are shared with TRBD2. Germline CDR1 is SGHAT and CDR2 is FQNNGV. The CDR3 totals 17 residues. Trimming at V came to 0 bases and at J to 2 bases, leaving 4 bases not matched to a gene.

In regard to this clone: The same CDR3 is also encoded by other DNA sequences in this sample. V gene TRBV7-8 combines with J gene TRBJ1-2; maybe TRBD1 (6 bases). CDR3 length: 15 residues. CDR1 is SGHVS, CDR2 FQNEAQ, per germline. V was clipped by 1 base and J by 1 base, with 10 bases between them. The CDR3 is CASSLGRGVNYGYTF. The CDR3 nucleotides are TGTGCCAGCAGCTTAGGCAGGGGAGTTAACTATGGCTACACCTTC.

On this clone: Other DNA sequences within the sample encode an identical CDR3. The CDR3 DNA follows: TGCAGCGTGGGACAGGGGAGTTCCTACGAGCAGTACTTC. Translation: CSVGQGSSYEQYF. The chain combines TRBV29-1 with TRBJ2-7; 10 bases match TRBD1. The CDR3 is 13 amino acids. The germline V gene encodes CDR1 SQVTM and CDR2 ANQGSEA. Trimming at V came to 6 bases and at J to 1 base, leaving 3 bases not matched to a gene.

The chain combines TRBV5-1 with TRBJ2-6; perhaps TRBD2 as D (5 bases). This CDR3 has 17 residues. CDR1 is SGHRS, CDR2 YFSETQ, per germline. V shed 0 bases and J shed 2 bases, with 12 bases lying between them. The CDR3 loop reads CASSLERVYAGANVLTF. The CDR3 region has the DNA TGCGCCAGCAGCTTGGAGAGGGTTTATGCTGGGGCCAACGTCCTGACTTTC.

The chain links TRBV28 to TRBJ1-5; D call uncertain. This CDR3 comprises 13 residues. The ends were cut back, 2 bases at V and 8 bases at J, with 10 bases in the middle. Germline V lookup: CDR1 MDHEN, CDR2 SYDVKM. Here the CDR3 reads CASSLGSGEPQHF. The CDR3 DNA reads TGTGCCAGCAGTTTAGGGAGTGGGGAGCCCCAGCATTTT.

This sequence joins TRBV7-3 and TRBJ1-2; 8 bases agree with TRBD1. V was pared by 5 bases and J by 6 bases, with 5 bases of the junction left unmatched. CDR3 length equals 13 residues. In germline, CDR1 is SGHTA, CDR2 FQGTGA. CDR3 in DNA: TGTGCCAGCAGCAGGGGACAGGAAGATGGCTACACCTTC. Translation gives CASSRGQEDGYTF.

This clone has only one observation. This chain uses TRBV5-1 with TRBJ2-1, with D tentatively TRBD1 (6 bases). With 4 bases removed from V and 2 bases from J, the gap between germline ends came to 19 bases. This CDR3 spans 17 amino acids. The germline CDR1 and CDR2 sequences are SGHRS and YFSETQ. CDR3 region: CASSVTLGGVTYNEQFF. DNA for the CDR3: TGCGCCAGCAGCGTCACACTAGGGGGAGTAACCTACAATGAGCAGTTCTTC.

CDR3 in amino acids: CASKPPLGGDEAQHF. In nucleotides, the CDR3 is TGTGCCAGCAAGCCCCCACTGGGGGGGGACGAGGCCCAGCATTTT. This chain joins TRBV28 and TRBJ1-5, with TRBD1 as a possible D gene (5 bases). The CDR3 sequence is 15 residues long. V lost 7 bases and J 11 bases, leaving 24 bases between the germline ends. Germline V gene sequence: CDR1 MDHEN, CDR2 SYDVKM.

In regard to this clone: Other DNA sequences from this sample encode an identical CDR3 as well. The CDR3 here is CASSRFNRGGETQYF. CDR3 bases: TGTGCCAGCAGTCGGTTCAATAGGGGTGGGGAGACCCAGTACTTC. The chain has TRBV6-1 and TRBJ2-5, with D possibly being TRBD1 (5 bases). Looked up from germline, CDR1 is MNHNS and CDR2 is SASEGT. The CDR3 consists of 15 residues. The V gene lost 5 bases and the J gene lost 5 bases, with 18 bases spanning the gap.

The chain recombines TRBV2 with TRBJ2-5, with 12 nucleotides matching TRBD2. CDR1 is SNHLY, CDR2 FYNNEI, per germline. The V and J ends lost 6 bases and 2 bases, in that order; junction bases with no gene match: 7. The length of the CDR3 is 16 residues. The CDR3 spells CASRSRTSGKQETQYF. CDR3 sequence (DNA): TGTGCCAGCAGATCCCGGACTAGCGGGAAACAAGAGACCCAGTACTTC.

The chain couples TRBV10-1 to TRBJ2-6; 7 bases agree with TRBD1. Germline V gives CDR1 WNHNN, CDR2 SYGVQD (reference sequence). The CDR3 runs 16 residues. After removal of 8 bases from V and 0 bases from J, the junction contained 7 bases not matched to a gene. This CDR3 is CASYEGASSGANVLTF. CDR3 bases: TGCGCCAGCTATGAGGGGGCCAGCTCTGGGGCCAACGTCCTGACTTTC.

The CDR3 spells CASSVRPGPSTPQHF. The CDR3 nucleotides are TGTGCCAGCAGTGTCCGGCCCGGGCCCTCAACGCCCCAGCATTTT. The chain is built from TRBV6-1 and TRBJ1-5; D not resolved. Trimming shortened V by 4 bases and J by 9 bases, and 19 bases separated the two germline ends. The CDR3 is made up of 15 amino acids. Germline assignment: CDR1 MNHNS and CDR2 SASEGT.

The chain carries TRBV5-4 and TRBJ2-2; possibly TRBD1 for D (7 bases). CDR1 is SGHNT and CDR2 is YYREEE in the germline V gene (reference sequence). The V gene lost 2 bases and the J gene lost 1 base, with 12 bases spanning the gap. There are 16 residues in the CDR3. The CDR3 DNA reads TGTGCCAGCAGCTTCCCCAGGGGGGAGAACACCGGGGAGCTGTTTTTT. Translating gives CASSFPRGENTGELFF.

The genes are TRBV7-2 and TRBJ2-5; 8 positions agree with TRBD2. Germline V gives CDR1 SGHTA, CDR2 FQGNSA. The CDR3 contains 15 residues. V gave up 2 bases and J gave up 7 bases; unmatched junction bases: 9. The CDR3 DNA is TGTGCCAGCAGCTTATTGCGGGAGGTAGGGGTGACCCAGTACTTC. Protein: CASSLLREVGVTQYF.

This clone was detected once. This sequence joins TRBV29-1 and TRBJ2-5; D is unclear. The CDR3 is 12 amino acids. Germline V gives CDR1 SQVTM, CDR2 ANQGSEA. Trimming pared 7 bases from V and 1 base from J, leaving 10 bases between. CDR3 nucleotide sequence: TGCAGCGGGTCAGTAAGCCAAGAGACCCAGTACTTC. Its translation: CSGSVSQETQYF.

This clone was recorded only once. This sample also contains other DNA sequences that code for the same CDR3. The CDR3 here is CASSPQGNTEAFF. For the CDR3, the DNA is TGTGCCAGCAGCCCACAGGGAAACACTGAAGCTTTCTTT. The genes are TRBV7-2 and TRBJ1-1; D perhaps matches TRBD1 (6 bases). The CDR3 has 13 amino acids. CDR1 is SGHTA, CDR2 FQGNSA, per germline. The V end was cut by 5 bases, the J end by 2 bases, with 9 bases between.

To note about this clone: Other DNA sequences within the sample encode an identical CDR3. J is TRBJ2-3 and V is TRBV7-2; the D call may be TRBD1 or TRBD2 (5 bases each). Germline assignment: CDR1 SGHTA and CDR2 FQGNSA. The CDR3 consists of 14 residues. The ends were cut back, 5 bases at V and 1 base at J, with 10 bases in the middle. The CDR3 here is CASSPGPGTDTQYF. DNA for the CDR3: TGTGCCAGCAGCCCGGGACCGGGCACAGATACGCAGTATTTT.

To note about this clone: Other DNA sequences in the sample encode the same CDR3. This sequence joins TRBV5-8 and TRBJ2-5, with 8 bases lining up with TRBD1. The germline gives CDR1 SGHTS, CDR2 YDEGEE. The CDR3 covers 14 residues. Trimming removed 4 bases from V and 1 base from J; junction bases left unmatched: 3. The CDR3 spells CASSPGQGQETQYF. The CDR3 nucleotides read TGTGCCAGCAGCCCCGGACAGGGCCAAGAGACCCAGTACTTC.

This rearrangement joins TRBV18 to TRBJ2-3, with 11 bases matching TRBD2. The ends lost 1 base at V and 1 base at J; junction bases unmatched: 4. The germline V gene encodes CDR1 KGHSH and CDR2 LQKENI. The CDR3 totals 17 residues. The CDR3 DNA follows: TGTGCCAGCTCACCACTACTAGCGGGAGCGGGCACAGATACGCAGTATTTT. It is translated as CASSPLLAGAGTDTQYF.

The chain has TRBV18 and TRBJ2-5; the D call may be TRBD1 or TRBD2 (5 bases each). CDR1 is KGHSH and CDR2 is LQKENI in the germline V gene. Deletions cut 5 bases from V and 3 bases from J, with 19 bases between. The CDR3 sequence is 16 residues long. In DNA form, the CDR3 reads TGTGCCAGCTCATTCCAGGGACGGCTGGGGAAAGAGACCCAGTACTTC. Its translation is CASSFQGRLGKETQYF.

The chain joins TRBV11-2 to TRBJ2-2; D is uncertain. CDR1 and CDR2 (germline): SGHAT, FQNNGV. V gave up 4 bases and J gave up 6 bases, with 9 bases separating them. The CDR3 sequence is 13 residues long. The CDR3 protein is CASSSSVAGELFF. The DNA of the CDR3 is TGTGCCAGCAGCTCCAGCGTGGCCGGGGAGCTGTTTTTT.